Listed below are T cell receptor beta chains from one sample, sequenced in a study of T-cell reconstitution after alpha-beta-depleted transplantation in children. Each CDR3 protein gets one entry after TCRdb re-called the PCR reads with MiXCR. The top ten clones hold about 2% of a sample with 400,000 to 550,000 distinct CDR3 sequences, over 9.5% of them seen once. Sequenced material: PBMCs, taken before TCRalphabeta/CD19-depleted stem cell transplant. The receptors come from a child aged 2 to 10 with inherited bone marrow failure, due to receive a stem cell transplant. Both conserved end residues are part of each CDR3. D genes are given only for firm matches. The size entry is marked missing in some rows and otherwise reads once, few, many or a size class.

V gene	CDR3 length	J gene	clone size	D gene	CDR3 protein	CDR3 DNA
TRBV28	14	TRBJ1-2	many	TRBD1	CASSALGQFYGYTF	TGTGCCAGCAGTGCACTGGGACAGTTCTATGGCTACACCTTC
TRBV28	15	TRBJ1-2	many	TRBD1	CASSRPGTGDYGYTF	TGTGCCAGCAGTCGTCCCGGGACAGGGGACTATGGCTACACCTTC
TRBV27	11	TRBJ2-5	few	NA	CAGDRRETQYF	TGTGCCGGTGACCGCCGAGAGACCCAGTACTTC
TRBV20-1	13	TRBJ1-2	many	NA	CSASAGAFYGYTF	TGCAGTGCTAGCGCAGGAGCCTTCTATGGCTACACCTTC
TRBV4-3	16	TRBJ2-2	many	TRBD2	CASTPFVQRETGELFF	TGCGCCAGCACCCCTTTTGTCCAGCGGGAGACCGGGGAGCTGTTTTTT
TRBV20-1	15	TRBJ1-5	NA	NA	CSARRVGVSNQPQHF	TGCAGTGCCAGGAGGGTAGGGGTTAGCAATCAGCCCCAGCATTTT
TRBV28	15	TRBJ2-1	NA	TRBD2	CAARGRRLKYNEQFF	TGTGCCGCACGCGGGAGACGCCTGAAATACAATGAGCAGTTCTTC
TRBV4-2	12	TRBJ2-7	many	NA	CASSQVQSEQYF	TGTGCCAGCAGCCAAGTGCAGTCCGAGCAGTACTTC
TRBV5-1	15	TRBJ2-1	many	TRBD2	CASSPGLVLSAEQFF	TGCGCCAGCAGCCCCGGACTAGTATTGTCCGCCGAGCAGTTCTTC
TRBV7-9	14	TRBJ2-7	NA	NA	CASSLPGNPYEQYF	TGTGCCAGCAGCTTACCAGGGAACCCCTACGAGCAGTACTTC
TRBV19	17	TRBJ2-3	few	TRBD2	CASSIQAGELPTDTQYF	TGTGCCAGTAGTATCCAGGCGGGAGAACTCCCCACAGATACGCAGTATTTT
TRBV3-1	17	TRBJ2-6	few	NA	CASSLGRGEAGANVLTF	TGTGCCAGCAGCCTGGGCAGGGGGGAGGCTGGGGCCAACGTCCTGACTTTC
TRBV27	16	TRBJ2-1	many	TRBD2	CASSLVLAGGPLEQFF	TGTGCCAGCAGTCTGGTGCTAGCGGGAGGGCCCTTGGAGCAGTTCTTC
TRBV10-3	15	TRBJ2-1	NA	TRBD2	CAISERASGYNEQFF	TGTGCCATCAGTGAGAGGGCTAGCGGTTACAATGAGCAGTTCTTC
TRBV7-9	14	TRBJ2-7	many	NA	CASSPQLPEGEQYF	TGTGCCAGCAGCCCACAGCTACCCGAGGGCGAGCAGTACTTC
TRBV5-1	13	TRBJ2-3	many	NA	CASSLAQADTQYF	TGCGCCAGCAGCTTGGCCCAGGCAGATACGCAGTATTTT
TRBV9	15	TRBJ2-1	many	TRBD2	CASSVGGRAAYEQFF	TGTGCCAGCAGCGTAGGGGGGAGGGCCGCCTATGAGCAGTTCTTC
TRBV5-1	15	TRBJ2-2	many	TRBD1	CASSPKRTGRGELFF	TGCGCCAGCAGCCCGAAGCGGACAGGGCGAGGGGAGCTGTTTTTT
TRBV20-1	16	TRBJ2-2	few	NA	CSAKREGVVNTGELFF	TGCAGTGCTAAACGGGAAGGGGTCGTAAACACCGGGGAGCTGTTTTTT
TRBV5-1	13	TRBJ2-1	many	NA	CASSPISGNEQFF	TGCGCCAGCAGCCCAATCAGTGGCAATGAGCAGTTCTTC
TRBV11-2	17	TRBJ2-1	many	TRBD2	CASSLISGGYLNNEQFF	TGTGCCAGCAGCTTAATCTCGGGAGGCTACCTGAACAATGAGCAGTTCTTC
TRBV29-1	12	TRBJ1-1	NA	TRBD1	CSVDGTGAEAFF	TGCAGCGTTGATGGGACAGGGGCGGAAGCTTTCTTT
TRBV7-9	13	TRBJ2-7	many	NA	CASSPGPFREQYF	TGTGCCAGCAGCCCAGGACCATTCCGCGAGCAGTACTTC
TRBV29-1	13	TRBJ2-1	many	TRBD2	CSVAQREYNEQFF	TGCAGCGTTGCCCAGCGGGAGTACAATGAGCAGTTCTTC
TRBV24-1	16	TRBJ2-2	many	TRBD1	CATSDLGTETPGELFF	TGTGCCACCAGTGATTTGGGGACAGAAACACCCGGGGAGCTGTTTTTT
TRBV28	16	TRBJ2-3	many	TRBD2	CASSPLAGEVTDTQYF	TGTGCCAGCAGTCCCCTAGCGGGAGAGGTCACAGATACGCAGTATTTT
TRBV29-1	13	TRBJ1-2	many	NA	CSVSFRSWDGYTF	TGCAGCGTTAGCTTTAGAAGCTGGGATGGCTACACCTTC
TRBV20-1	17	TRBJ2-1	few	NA	CSARDSGEASGWDEQFF	TGCAGTGCTAGAGATAGTGGGGAGGCCTCGGGGTGGGATGAGCAGTTCTTC
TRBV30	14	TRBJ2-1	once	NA	CAWEGGVTYNEQFF	TGTGCCTGGGAAGGGGGGGTAACCTACAATGAGCAGTTCTTC
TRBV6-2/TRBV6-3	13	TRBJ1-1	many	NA	CASILDRYTEAFF	TGTGCCAGCATCTTAGACAGATACACTGAAGCTTTCTTT
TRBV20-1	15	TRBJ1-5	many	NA	CSARAPGTTNQPQHF	TGCAGTGCTAGAGCCCCCGGGACAACTAATCAGCCCCAGCATTTT
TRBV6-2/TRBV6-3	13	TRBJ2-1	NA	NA	CASSYVDWDEQFF	TGTGCCAGCAGTTACGTGGATTGGGATGAGCAGTTCTTC
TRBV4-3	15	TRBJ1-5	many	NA	CASSQEQASWQPQHF	TGCGCCAGCAGCCAAGAACAGGCGAGTTGGCAGCCCCAGCATTTT